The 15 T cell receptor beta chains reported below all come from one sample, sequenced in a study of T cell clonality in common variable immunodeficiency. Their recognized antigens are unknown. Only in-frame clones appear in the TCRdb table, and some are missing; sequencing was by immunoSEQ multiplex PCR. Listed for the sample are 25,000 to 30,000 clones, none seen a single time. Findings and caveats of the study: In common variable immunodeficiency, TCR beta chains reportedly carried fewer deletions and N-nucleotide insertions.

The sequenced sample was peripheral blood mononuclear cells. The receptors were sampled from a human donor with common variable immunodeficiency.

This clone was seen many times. The DNA read from the CDR3 is TGTGCCAGCAGCCAAGATCTGGCGGGGGGGCCAAATGAG. Translating gives CASSQDLAGGPNE. The complete CDR3 reads CASSQDLAGGPNEQFF. The chain employs TRBV14 and TRBJ2-1; the match to TRBD2 covers 9 bases. The missing CDR3 end, 3 residues past where the read stops, is filled in from the germline J gene. This CDR3 spans 16 amino acids. V was pared by 0 bases and J by 7 bases, with 7 bases of the junction left unmatched. Germline V gene sequence: CDR1 SGHDN, CDR2 FVKESK.

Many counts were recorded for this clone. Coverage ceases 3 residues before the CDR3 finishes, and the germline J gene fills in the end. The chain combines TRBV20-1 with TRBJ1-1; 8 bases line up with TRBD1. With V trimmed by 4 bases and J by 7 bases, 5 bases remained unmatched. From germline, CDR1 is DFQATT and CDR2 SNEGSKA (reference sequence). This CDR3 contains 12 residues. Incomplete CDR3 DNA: TGCAGTGCTACACAGGGGGTCGGTGAA. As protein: CSATQGVGE. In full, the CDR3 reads CSATQGVGEAFF.

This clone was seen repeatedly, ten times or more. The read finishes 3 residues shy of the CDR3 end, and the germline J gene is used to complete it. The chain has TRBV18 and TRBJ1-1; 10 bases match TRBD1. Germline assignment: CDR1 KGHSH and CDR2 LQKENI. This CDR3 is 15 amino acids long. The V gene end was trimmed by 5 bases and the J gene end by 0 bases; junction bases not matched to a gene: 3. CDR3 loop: CASSSGQGLNTEAFF. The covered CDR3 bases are TGTGCCAGCTCATCGGGACAGGGGCTGAACACTGAA.

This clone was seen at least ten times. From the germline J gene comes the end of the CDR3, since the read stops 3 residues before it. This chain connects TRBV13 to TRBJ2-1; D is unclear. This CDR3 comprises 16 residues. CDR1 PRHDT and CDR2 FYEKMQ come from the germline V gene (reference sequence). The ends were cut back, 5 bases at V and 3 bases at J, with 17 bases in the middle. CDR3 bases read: TGTGCCAGCAGCCAATTCCTAGAAAGACGCTACAATGAG. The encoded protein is CASSQFLERRYNE. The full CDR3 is CASSQFLERRYNEQFF.

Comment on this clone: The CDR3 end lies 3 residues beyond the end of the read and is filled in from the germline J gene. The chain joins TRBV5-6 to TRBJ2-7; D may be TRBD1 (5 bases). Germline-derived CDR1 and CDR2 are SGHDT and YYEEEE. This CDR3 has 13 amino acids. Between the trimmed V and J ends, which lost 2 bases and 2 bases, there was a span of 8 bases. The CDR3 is CASSLAGTYEQYF. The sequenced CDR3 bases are TGTGCCAGCAGCTTAGCAGGGACCTACGAG.

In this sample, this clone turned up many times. Incomplete CDR3 DNA: TGTGCCAGCAGCTTAGACAGAAACACTGAA. This translates into CASSLDRNTE. The whole CDR3 is CASSLDRNTEAFF. The genes are TRBV7-2 and TRBJ1-1; D is unclear. The sequenced fragment ends 3 residues before the CDR3 boundary, so the rest is inferred from the germline J gene. Trimming cost V 1 base and J 2 bases, with 5 bases left between them. The CDR3 has 13 residues. Germline V gene data show CDR1 as SGHTA and CDR2 as FQGNSA.

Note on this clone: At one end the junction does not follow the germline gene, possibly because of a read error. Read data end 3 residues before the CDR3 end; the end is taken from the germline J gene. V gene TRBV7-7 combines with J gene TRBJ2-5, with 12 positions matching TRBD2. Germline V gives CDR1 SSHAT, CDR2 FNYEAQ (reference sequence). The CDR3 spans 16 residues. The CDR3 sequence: CASSLGTSGYQETQYF. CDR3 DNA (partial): TGTGCTAGCAGCTTAGGGACTAGCGGGTACCAAGAGACC. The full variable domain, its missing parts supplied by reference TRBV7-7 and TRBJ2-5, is GAGVSQSPRYKVTKRGQDVTLRCDPISSHATLYWYQQALGQGPEFLTYFNYEAQPDKSGLPSDRFSAERPEGSISTLTIQRTEQRDSAMYRCASSLGTSGYQETQYFGPGTRLLVL.

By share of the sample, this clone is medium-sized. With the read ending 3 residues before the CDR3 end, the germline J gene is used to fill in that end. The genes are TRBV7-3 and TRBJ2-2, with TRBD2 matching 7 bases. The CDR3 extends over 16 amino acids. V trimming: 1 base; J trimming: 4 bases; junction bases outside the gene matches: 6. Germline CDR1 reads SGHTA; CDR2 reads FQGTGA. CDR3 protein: CASSLISGDFTGELFF. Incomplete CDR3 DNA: TGTGCCAGCAGCTTAATAAGCGGGGACTTCACCGGGGAG.

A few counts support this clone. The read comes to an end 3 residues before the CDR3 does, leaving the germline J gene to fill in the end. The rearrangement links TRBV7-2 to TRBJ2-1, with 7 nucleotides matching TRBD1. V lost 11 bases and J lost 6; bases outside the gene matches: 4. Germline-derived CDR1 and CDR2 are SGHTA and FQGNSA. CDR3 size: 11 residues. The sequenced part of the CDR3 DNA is TGTGCCGGACAGGAAGGCAATGAG. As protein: CAGQEGNE. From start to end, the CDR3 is CAGQEGNEQFF.

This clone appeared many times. The CDR3 DNA, read in part, is TGTGCCAGCAGCCCCGGGACAGGGGGCACAGATACG. Its protein is CASSPGTGGTDT. The entire CDR3 sequence reads CASSPGTGGTDTQYF. V usage is TRBV7-9 and J usage is TRBJ2-3, with 10 bases lining up with TRBD1. The CDR3 end falls 3 residues outside the read, so it is completed with the germline J gene. Unmatched junction bases numbered 3, after V lost 5 bases and J lost 1 base. The CDR3 has 15 residues. The germline CDR1 and CDR2 sequences are SEHNR and FQNEAQ (reference sequence).

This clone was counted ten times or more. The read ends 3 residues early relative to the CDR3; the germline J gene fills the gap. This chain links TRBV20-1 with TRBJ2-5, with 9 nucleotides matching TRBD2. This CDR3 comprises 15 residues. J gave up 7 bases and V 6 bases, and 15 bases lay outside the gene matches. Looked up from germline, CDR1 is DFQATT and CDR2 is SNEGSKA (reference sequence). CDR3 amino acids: CSAHRSSGALGTQYF. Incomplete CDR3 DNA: TGCAGTGCCCACCGGTCTAGCGGGGCCTTAGGGACC.

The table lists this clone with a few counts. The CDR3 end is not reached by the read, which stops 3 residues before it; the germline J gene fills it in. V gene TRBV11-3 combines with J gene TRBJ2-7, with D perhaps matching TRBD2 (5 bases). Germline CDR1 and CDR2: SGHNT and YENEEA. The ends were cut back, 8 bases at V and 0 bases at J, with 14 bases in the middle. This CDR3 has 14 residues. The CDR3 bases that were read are TGTGCCAGCGCAAGGCGGGCGAGCTCCTACGAG. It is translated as CASARRASSYE. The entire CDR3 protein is CASARRASSYEQYF.

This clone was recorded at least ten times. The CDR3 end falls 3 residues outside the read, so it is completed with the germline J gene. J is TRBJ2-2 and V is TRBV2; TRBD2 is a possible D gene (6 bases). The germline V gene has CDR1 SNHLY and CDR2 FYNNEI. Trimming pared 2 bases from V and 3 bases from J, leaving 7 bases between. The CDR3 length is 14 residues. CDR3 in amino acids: CASSELAYTGELFF. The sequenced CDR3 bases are TGTGCCAGCAGTGAACTAGCGTACACCGGGGAG.

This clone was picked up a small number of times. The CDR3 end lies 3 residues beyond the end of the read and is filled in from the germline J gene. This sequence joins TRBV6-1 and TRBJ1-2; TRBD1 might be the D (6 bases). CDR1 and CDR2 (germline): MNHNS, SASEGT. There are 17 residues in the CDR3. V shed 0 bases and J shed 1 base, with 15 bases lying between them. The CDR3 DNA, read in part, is TGTGCCAGCAGTGAAGCTGGGGGACACCGGATTAACTATGGC. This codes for CASSEAGGHRINYG. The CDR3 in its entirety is CASSEAGGHRINYGYTF.

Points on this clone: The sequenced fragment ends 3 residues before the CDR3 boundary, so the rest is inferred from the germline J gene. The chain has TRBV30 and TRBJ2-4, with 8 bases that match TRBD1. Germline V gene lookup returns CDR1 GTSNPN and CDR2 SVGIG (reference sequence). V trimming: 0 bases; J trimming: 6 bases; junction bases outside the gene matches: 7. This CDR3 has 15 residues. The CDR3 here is CAWSVGGQAGNIQYF. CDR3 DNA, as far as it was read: TGTGCCTGGAGTGTTGGGGGACAGGCCGGAAACATT.